This TCR beta chain came from a study of blood T cell repertoires in COVID-19. Study context: Samples came from the United States, Italy and Spain, spanning acute and convalescent COVID-19. The analysed material was cDNA or gDNA that came from T cells, B-cell-depleted T cells, or PBMCs.

A single count supports this clone. Under the authors' procedure: Estimates of nucleated cell counts were drawn from the amplification of reference gene primers. Clones were sequenced by immunoSEQ multiplex PCR, and TCRdb holds only the in-frame ones, with some missing. V and J calls plus clone size are reproduced from that table; the DNA served to infer D and trimming. The sample lists some 210,000 clones; roughly four fifths were seen once. The CDR3 is made up of 14 amino acids. The germline V gene has CDR1 LNHDA and CDR2 SQIVND (reference sequence). With 0 bases removed from V and 2 bases from J, the gap between germline ends came to 7 bases.

Specimen: peripheral blood. The TCR was taken from a woman between 40 and 55 years old with acute or convalescent COVID-19. The gene calls are TRBV19 and TRBJ2-5; a possible D gene is TRBD1 (5 bases). The DNA of the CDR3 is TGTGCCAGTAGTATAGACAGGGCGCAAGAGACCCAGTACTTC. Its protein is CASSIDRAQETQYF.